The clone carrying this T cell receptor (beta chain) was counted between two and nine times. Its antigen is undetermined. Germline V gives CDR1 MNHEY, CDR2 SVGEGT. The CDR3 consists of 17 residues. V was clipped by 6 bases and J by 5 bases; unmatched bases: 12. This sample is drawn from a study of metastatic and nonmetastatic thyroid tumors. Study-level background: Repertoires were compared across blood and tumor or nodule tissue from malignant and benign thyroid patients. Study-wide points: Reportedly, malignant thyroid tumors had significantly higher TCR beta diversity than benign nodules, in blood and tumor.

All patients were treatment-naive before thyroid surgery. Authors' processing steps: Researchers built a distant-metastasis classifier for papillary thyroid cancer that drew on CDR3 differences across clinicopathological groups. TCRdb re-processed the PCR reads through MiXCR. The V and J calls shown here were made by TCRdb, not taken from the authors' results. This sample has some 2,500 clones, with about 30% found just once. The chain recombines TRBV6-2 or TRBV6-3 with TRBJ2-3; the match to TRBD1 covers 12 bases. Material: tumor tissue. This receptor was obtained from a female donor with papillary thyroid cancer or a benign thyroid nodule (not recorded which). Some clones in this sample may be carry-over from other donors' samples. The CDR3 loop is CASREIPGQGAVDTQYF. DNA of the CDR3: TGTGCCAGCAGGGAGATACCGGGACAGGGGGCCGTAGATACGCAGTATTTT.